Presented here are 8 T cell receptor beta chains from one specimen sequenced in a study of T cells in Graves' hyperthyroidism and ophthalmopathy. It was RNA transcripts that yielded the amplified TCR beta CDR3 regions. The HTBI primer set drove a first-round RT-PCR of the TCR CDR3. MiXCR was run by TCRdb on the multiplex PCR reads, yielding one entry per CDR3 protein. The repertoire holds around 400,000 distinct CDR3 sequences, with over 12% as singletons. Material: blood. All receptors come from a woman aged 55-70 years with Graves' ophthalmopathy.

In this sample, this clonotype turned up a few times. The chain links TRBV11-2 to TRBJ2-1, with D perhaps matching TRBD1 or TRBD2 (5 bases each). Trimming left V 5 bases short and J 10 bases short, with 24 bases between. Looked up from germline, CDR1 is SGHAT and CDR2 is FQNNGV. The CDR3 loop spans 16 amino acids. CDR3: CASSPGIGTGGREQFF. The CDR3 region has the DNA TGTGCCAGCAGCCCCGGCATCGGGACGGGCGGGCGGGAGCAGTTCTTC.

The genes are TRBV11-2 and TRBJ1-4, with 7 bases aligning to TRBD1. J lost 6 bases, V lost 7 bases, and 11 bases had no gene match. Per germline, CDR1 SGHAT and CDR2 FQNNGV. CDR3 size: 15 residues. The CDR3: CASIEYRGGDEKLFF. CDR3 DNA: TGTGCCAGCATAGAGTACAGGGGCGGGGATGAAAAACTGTTTTTT.

The chain joins TRBV20-1 to TRBJ1-2; TRBD1 aligns across 7 bases. The V gene end was trimmed by 5 bases and the J gene end by 5 bases; junction bases not matched to a gene: 5. Germline V gene data show CDR1 as DFQATT and CDR2 as SNEGSKA (reference sequence). The CDR3 spans 12 residues. The CDR3 loop reads CSAGDRVYGYTF. The CDR3 DNA is TGCAGTGCTGGCGACAGGGTTTATGGCTACACCTTC.

There are many counts of this clonotype. This rearrangement joins TRBV6-1 to TRBJ2-1; weak D call: TRBD2 (5 bases). Trimming pared 7 bases from V and 9 bases from J, leaving 19 bases between. The CDR3 has 14 residues. CDR1 MNHNS and CDR2 SASEGT come from the germline V gene. The CDR3 protein is CASKKILEASEQFF. CDR3 bases: TGTGCCAGCAAGAAGATTCTGGAGGCCTCTGAGCAGTTCTTC.

The chain has TRBV27 and TRBJ1-2; D not resolved. The CDR3 extends over 11 amino acids. CDR1 and CDR2 (germline): MNHEY, SMNVEV (reference sequence). The V end lost 6 bases, the J end lost 4 bases, and 6 bases lay between the germline ends. The CDR3 region is CASSPGYGYTF. CDR3 in DNA: TGTGCCAGCAGCCCGGGCTATGGCTACACCTTC.

In regard to this clonotype: A much larger clone sits a single nucleotide away, making a read error possible. Because the CDR3 is missing its conserved closing phenylalanine or tryptophan, this is likely a read error. The chain is built from TRBV6-2 or TRBV6-3 and TRBJ2-1; 7 bases agree with TRBD2. Germline loops: CDR1 MNHEY, CDR2 SVGEGT. The CDR3 spans 16 residues. V was pared by 6 bases and J by 5 bases, with 13 bases of the junction left unmatched. The CDR3 DNA sequence: TGTGCCAGCAGCCGACGACTAGCTGGCGCCCACAATGAGCAGTTCCTC. Protein product: CASSRRLAGAHNEQFL.

This clonotype was detected ten times or more. This chain links TRBV3-1 with TRBJ2-7, with unresolved D. The CDR3 runs 13 residues. Trimming left V 4 bases short and J 2 bases short, with 9 bases between. In germline, CDR1 is LGHDT, CDR2 YNNKEL (reference sequence). DNA of the CDR3: TGTGCCAGCAGCCCGAGTGGGACCTACGAGCAGTACTTC. Translation: CASSPSGTYEQYF.

This clonotype was observed many times. The chain is built from TRBV3-1 and TRBJ2-3; weak D call: TRBD2 (6 bases). Deletions cut 0 bases from V and 3 bases from J, with 16 bases between. The CDR3 length is 17 residues. Germline CDR1 and CDR2: LGHDT and YNNKEL (reference sequence). CDR3: CASSQDIRRAETDTQYF. The CDR3 nucleotides are TGTGCCAGCAGCCAAGATATAAGGAGGGCAGAGACAGATACGCAGTATTTT.